This T cell receptor (beta chain) was sequenced during a study of Graves' ophthalmopathy and Graves' hyperthyroidism. Study results and limitations: Blood samples also showed most expanded thyroid clonotypes exceeding 0.001 frequency. Ophthalmopathy progression cases were predicted by the model with approximately 71% sensitivity and 72.22% specificity.

This clonotype was counted at least ten times. As yet, its antigen is unknown. A roughly 9.7 ml volume of fresh peripheral blood provided the PBMCs. Transcripts of RNA were the source for amplifying TCR beta CDR3 regions. RT-PCR was first run with HTBI primers, then multiplex PCR in a second round. One entry per CDR3 protein, called by TCRdb with MiXCR from the multiplex PCR reads. Seen here are more than 300,000 distinct CDR3 sequences, 15% observed once, and the top ten hold about 7.3%. CDR1 and CDR2 (germline): LNHDA, SQIVND (reference sequence). This CDR3 contains 12 residues. With 4 bases clipped from V and 7 bases from J, the junction kept 4 bases outside the gene matches.

The sample consisted of peripheral blood. This receptor was taken from a woman between 18 and 29 years old with stable Graves' hyperthyroidism. The chain uses TRBV19 and TRBJ2-7; the match to TRBD2 covers 7 bases. The CDR3: CASSTSAGEQYF. The CDR3 DNA is TGTGCCAGTAGTACGTCAGCGGGGGAGCAGTACTTC.